The 30 T cell receptor beta chains given below trace back to one sample, sequenced in a study of STAT3 mutations in large granular lymphocyte leukemia. Overall study results and limits: Every T-LGLL patient had at least one immunodominant TCRbeta clonotype.

The antigens for these receptors are not known. Some clones are missing from TCRdb's copy, which holds only in-frame ones; the method was immunoSEQ multiplex PCR. The data contain tens of thousands of clones, about 81% of them singletons. Sequenced sample: PBMCs. These receptors were taken from a human donor with T large granular lymphocyte leukemia. Some clones in this sample may be carry-over from other donors' samples.

The CDR3 bases are TGCGCCAGCAGTCAGGTGGTGGACGGGGAGCTGTTTTTT. It yields the protein CASSQVVDGELFF. V is TRBV5-1 and J is TRBJ2-2; D gene uncertain. The CDR3 totals 13 residues. V gave up 5 bases and J gave up 7 bases, with 12 bases separating them. Per germline, CDR1 SGHRS and CDR2 YFSETQ.

This clone was seen just once. The chain links TRBV7-9 to TRBJ2-1; 9 nucleotides agree with TRBD1. Losses at the gene ends were 0 bases for V and 12 bases for J; bases not matched to a gene: 12. The CDR3 sequence is 16 residues long. Germline-derived CDR1 and CDR2 are SEHNR and FQNEAQ (reference sequence). The CDR3 sequence: CASSLAGTGRVRGQFF. The CDR3 bases are TGTGCCAGCAGCTTAGCAGGGACAGGGCGGGTTCGTGGGCAGTTCTTC.

The rearrangement joins TRBV27 to TRBJ2-7, with a possible D match to TRBD1 (5 bases). The CDR3 length is 15 residues. Germline V gives CDR1 MNHEY, CDR2 SMNVEV (reference sequence). V dropped 9 bases and J dropped 0 bases, with 18 bases sitting between them. The CDR3 DNA sequence: TGTGCCAGGGCTCACTTTGACAGATACTCCTACGAGCAGTACGTC. It codes for CARAHFDRYSYEQYV.

The chain has TRBV6-5 and TRBJ2-5, with 7 bases lining up with TRBD1. The CDR3 is 13 residues long. CDR1 and CDR2 (germline): MNHEY, SVGAGI. V was clipped by 5 bases and J by 4 bases; unmatched bases: 4. The CDR3 nucleotides read TGTGCCAGCAGTAGGGACAGTACAGAGACCCAGTACTTC. Translating gives CASSRDSTETQYF.

CDR3 sequence (DNA): TGTGCCAGCAAGCTTACCGGCGGGGGAGAGTATGAGCAGTTCTTC. Protein product: CASKLTGGGEYEQFF. The chain is built from TRBV7-9 and TRBJ2-1; TRBD2 matches 7 bases. J lost 8 bases, V lost 7 bases, and 14 bases had no gene match. The CDR3 totals 15 residues. Germline CDR1 is SEHNR and CDR2 is FQNEAQ (reference sequence). The full variable domain, in which reference TRBV7-9 and TRBJ2-1 provide the parts outside the CDR3, is DTGVSQNPRHKITKRGQNVTFRCDPISEHNRLYWYRQTLGQGPEFLTYFQNEAQLEKSRLLSDRFSAERPKGSFSTLEIQRTEQGDSAMYLCASKLTGGGEYEQFFGPGTRLTVL.

V and J are TRBV5-1 and TRBJ1-4, with D maybe TRBD1 (6 bases). Germline CDR1 is SGHRS and CDR2 is YFSETQ. The CDR3 has 17 residues. With 1 base removed from V and 2 bases from J, the gap between germline ends came to 15 bases. CDR3 loop: CASSLSPIGGTNEKLFF. The CDR3 region has the DNA TGCGCCAGCAGCTTGTCCCCTATAGGGGGTACTAATGAAAAACTGTTTTTT. The full variable domain, in which reference TRBV5-1 and TRBJ1-4 provide the parts outside the CDR3, is KAGVTQTPRYLIKTRGQQVTLSCSPISGHRSVSWYQQTPGQGLQFLFEYFSETQRNKGNFPGRFSGRQFSNSRSEMNVSTLELGDSALYLCASSLSPIGGTNEKLFFGSGTQLSVL.

This chain joins TRBV5-1 and TRBJ2-6; D is uncertain. Germline V gene data show CDR1 as SGHRS and CDR2 as YFSETQ. Trimming removed 0 bases at V and 0 bases at J, with 7 bases between. The CDR3 spans 16 residues. CDR3: CASSLGGFSGANVLTF. The CDR3 nucleotides are TGCGCCAGCAGCTTGGGTGGATTCTCTGGGGCCAACGTCCTGACTTTC.

The chain employs TRBV6-5 and TRBJ2-5; D is possibly TRBD1 (6 bases). CDR1 and CDR2 (germline): MNHEY, SVGAGI. The CDR3 contains 11 residues. The V end lost 6 bases, the J end lost 7 bases, and 9 bases lay between the germline ends. The CDR3 sequence is CASSLQGTQYF. CDR3 DNA: TGTGCCAGCAGCTTACAGGGGACCCAGTACTTC.

This chain connects TRBV5-6 to TRBJ1-4; no definite D call. This CDR3 contains 13 residues. Trimming shortened V by 0 bases and J by 14 bases, and 14 bases separated the two germline ends. CDR1 and CDR2 (germline): SGHDT, YYEEEE. The CDR3 nucleotides are TGTGCCAGCAGCTTGGCCGGCGGCGGCGGTCTGTTTTTT. This translates into CASSLAGGGGLFF.

Concerning this clone itself: The junction departs from the called germline gene at one end, perhaps through a read error. The chain recombines TRBV5-1 with TRBJ2-1; the D is unclear. CDR3 length: 14 amino acids. CDR1 is SGHRS and CDR2 is YFSETQ in the germline V gene. This chain's CDR3 is CASGLGFAYNEQFF. DNA for the CDR3: TGCGCCAGCGGCTTAGGGTTCGCCTACAATGAGCAGTTCTTC. The complete variable domain, with remaining parts taken from reference TRBV5-1 and TRBJ2-1, reads KAGVTQTPRYLIKTRGQQVTLSCSPISGHRSVSWYQQTPGQGLQFLFEYFSETQRNKGNFPGRFSGRQFSNSRSEMNVSTLELGDSALYLCASGLGFAYNEQFFGPGTRLTVL.

The chain has TRBV5-6 and TRBJ1-4; possible D gene TRBD1, 6 bases. CDR1 and CDR2 from the germline V gene are SGHDT and YYEEEE. The CDR3 sequence is 18 residues long. The V gene lost 0 bases and the J gene lost 0 bases, with 15 bases spanning the gap. CDR3 protein: CASSLGIKGEATNEKLFF. In nucleotides, the CDR3 is TGTGCCAGCAGCTTGGGTATTAAGGGGGAGGCAACTAATGAAAAACTGTTTTTT. Looking up the rest from reference TRBV5-6 and TRBJ1-4 gives the full variable domain: DAGVTQSPTHLIKTRGQQVTLRCSPKSGHDTVSWYQQALGQGPQFIFQYYEEEERQRGNFPDRFSGHQFPNYSSELNVNALLLGDSALYLCASSLGIKGEATNEKLFFGSGTQLSVL.

The J gene is TRBJ2-7, the V gene TRBV11-1, with D perhaps matching TRBD1 (5 bases). The CDR3 totals 14 residues. V gave up 5 bases and J gave up 6 bases, with 17 bases separating them. Germline loops: CDR1 SGHAT, CDR2 FQDESV (reference sequence). The CDR3, as DNA: TGTGCCAGCAGCAGGGGCCCGCTTGTTGCCGAGCAGTACGTC. This sequence encodes CASSRGPLVAEQYV.

There are a few counts of this clone. This chain links TRBV18 with TRBJ1-6; 9 bases are shared with TRBD1. Germline V CDR1 and CDR2: KGHSH, LQKENI. The junction had 3 bases not matched to a gene; V was cut back by 4 bases and J by 5 bases. The CDR3 runs 15 residues. This CDR3 is CASSQGQGNNSPLHF. DNA of the CDR3: TGTGCCAGCTCACAAGGACAGGGGAATAATTCACCCCTCCACTTT.

This clone was found once. The chain is built from TRBV7-9 and TRBJ1-2; D uncertain. V was trimmed by 5 bases and J by 7 bases, leaving 17 bases between them. The CDR3 contains 14 residues. Germline loops: CDR1 SEHNR, CDR2 FQNEAQ (reference sequence). This chain's CDR3 is CASSPPGSLFGYTF. The DNA for the CDR3 is TGTGCCAGCAGCCCACCGGGGTCCCTTTTTGGCTACACCTTC.

This chain joins TRBV5-6 and TRBJ1-6, with 7 bases lining up with TRBD1. This CDR3 is 15 amino acids long. The V gene's germline CDR1 is SGHDT and CDR2 YYEEEE. The trim removed 0 bases at V and 9 bases at J, leaving 6 bases unmatched. CDR3 sequence: CASSLVRGRSSPLHF. CDR3 DNA sequence: TGTGCCAGCAGCTTGGTTAGGGGGCGTAGTTCACCCCTCCACTTT.

This sequence joins TRBV6-6 and TRBJ1-5; no clear D gene. Per germline, CDR1 MNHNY and CDR2 SVGAGI (reference sequence). Trimming took 1 base from V and 4 from J, leaving 5 bases between them. This CDR3 has 13 amino acids. The CDR3 reads CASSYLDNQPQHF. In DNA, the CDR3 is TGTGCCAGCAGTTACTTAGATAATCAGCCCCAGCATTTT.

CDR3 bases: TGTGCCTGGAGTCGGACTAGCGGGGATGGTGAGACCCAGTACTTC. Its translation is CAWSRTSGDGETQYF. This chain uses TRBV30 with TRBJ2-5; 12 bases match TRBD2. Per the germline V gene, CDR1 is GTSNPN and CDR2 is SVGIG (reference sequence). This CDR3 has 15 residues. V lost 2 bases and J lost 5; bases outside the gene matches: 6.

The V gene is TRBV28, the J gene TRBJ2-3, with D possibly being TRBD2 (5 bases). V lost 6 bases and J 4 bases, leaving 14 bases between the germline ends. The CDR3 is made up of 14 amino acids. CDR1 and CDR2 (germline): MDHEN, SYDVKM. The CDR3 nucleotides read TGTGCCAGCAGCCTTAGCGTCCAGGCAGATACGCAGTATTTT. This sequence encodes CASSLSVQADTQYF.

CDR3 loop: CASSARLAGGTQYF. CDR3 coding DNA: TGCGCCAGCAGCGCTAGACTAGCGGGGGGGACCCAGTACTTC. V gene TRBV5-1 combines with J gene TRBJ2-5; TRBD2 aligns across 13 bases. The trim removed 4 bases at V and 7 bases at J, leaving 4 bases unmatched. CDR3 size: 14 residues. Germline loops: CDR1 SGHRS, CDR2 YFSETQ.

The chain combines TRBV6-1 with TRBJ2-1, with TRBD2 matching over 12 bases. CDR1 and CDR2 from the germline V gene are MNHNS and SASEGT. CDR3 size: 18 residues. J was trimmed by 2 bases and V by 4 bases; bases with no gene match: 9. Here the CDR3 DNA reads TGTGCCAGCAGTGGGTCTAGCGGGGGGGCATCGACCTACAATGAGCAGTTCTTC. Translated: CASSGSSGGASTYNEQFF.

This chain connects TRBV9 to TRBJ1-6, with TRBD1 identical over 9 bases. With 0 bases clipped from V and 10 bases from J, the junction kept 5 bases outside the gene matches. CDR3 size: 15 residues. Germline V gene data show CDR1 as SGDLS and CDR2 as YYNGEE. DNA of the CDR3: TGTGCCAGCAGCGTAGCTCTAGGACAGGGGTCACCCCTCCACTTT. It specifies CASSVALGQGSPLHF.

The chain has TRBV6-5 and TRBJ2-6; D remains unclear. V was cut by 2 bases and J by 2 bases, with 10 bases left in between. Germline assignment: CDR1 MNHEY and CDR2 SVGAGI. This CDR3 has 16 residues. The CDR3 DNA sequence: TGTGCCAGCAGTTACGCGCAGACAACTGGGGCCAACGTCCTGACTTTC. This sequence encodes CASSYAQTTGANVLTF.

In this sample, this clone turned up a few times. The CDR3 reads CASSYFGQPYNSPLHF. The DNA of the CDR3 is TGTGCCAGCAGTTACTTCGGACAGCCCTATAATTCACCCCTCCACTTT. The rearrangement uses TRBV6-5 and TRBJ1-6; weak D call: TRBD1 (6 bases). The CDR3 extends over 16 amino acids. V shed 1 base and J shed 2 bases, with 9 bases lying between them. Germline V CDR1 and CDR2: MNHEY, SVGAGI.

V and J are TRBV2 and TRBJ1-1, with TRBD1 matching 8 bases. Looked up from germline, CDR1 is SNHLY and CDR2 is FYNNEI. The CDR3 sequence is 15 residues long. V gave up 6 bases and J gave up 1 base; unmatched junction bases: 7. CDR3 in amino acids: CASSATGAENTEAFF. The CDR3 nucleotides are TGTGCCAGCAGCGCGACAGGGGCGGAGAACACTGAAGCTTTCTTT.

The genes are TRBV5-4 and TRBJ2-3, with D maybe TRBD1 (5 bases). Germline V gene lookup returns CDR1 SGHNT and CDR2 YYREEE (reference sequence). The V end lost 4 bases, the J end lost 4 bases, and 13 bases lay between the germline ends. The CDR3 covers 14 residues. The CDR3 DNA sequence: TGTGCCAGCAGCCCCCCGGCAGGGCCAGATACGCAGTATTTT. Translation gives CASSPPAGPDTQYF.

In this sample, this clone turned up once. The chain employs TRBV9 and TRBJ2-7; 7 positions agree with TRBD1. V trimming: 4 bases; J trimming: 5 bases; junction bases outside the gene matches: 6. Germline V CDR1 and CDR2: SGDLS, YYNGEE. The CDR3 runs 13 residues. This chain's CDR3 is CASSSGGSNEQYF. In nucleotides, the CDR3 is TGTGCCAGCAGCTCAGGGGGTAGCAACGAGCAGTACTTC.

V is TRBV4-3 and J is TRBJ2-7, with 11 bases aligning to TRBD1. The germline gives CDR1 LGHNA, CDR2 YSLEER. The CDR3 is 15 amino acids. After removal of 3 bases from V and 6 bases from J, the junction contained 7 bases not matched to a gene. In nucleotides, the CDR3 is TGCGCCAGCAGCCAGGAATGGACAGGGGGCTCCGAGCAGTACTTC. Residues: CASSQEWTGGSEQYF.

This chain connects TRBV7-9 to TRBJ1-5; D gene ambiguous. The germline V gene has CDR1 SEHNR and CDR2 FQNEAQ (reference sequence). V was cut by 3 bases and J by 5 bases, with 8 bases left in between. The CDR3 length is 13 residues. CDR3 in amino acids: CASSLALYQPQHF. The DNA for the CDR3 is TGTGCCAGCAGCTTGGCCCTTTATCAGCCCCAGCATTTT.

In this sample, this clone turned up a few times. The V call is TRBV28, the J call TRBJ1-6; D gene unclear. Trimming removed 6 bases from V and 9 bases from J, with 21 bases in between. CDR1 is MDHEN, CDR2 SYDVKM, per germline. The CDR3 has 16 amino acids. The CDR3 DNA reads TGTGCCAGCAGCAAATTGGGCCCTGCAGGCTCTTCACCCCTCCACTTT. This sequence encodes CASSKLGPAGSSPLHF.

Concerning this clone itself: Other DNA sequences within the sample encode an identical CDR3. The chain carries TRBV5-1 and TRBJ2-3; a weak D match, TRBD2 (6 bases). Germline V CDR1 and CDR2: SGHRS, YFSETQ. The length of the CDR3 is 15 residues. Trimming took off 0 bases at V and 0 bases at J, with 8 bases between the two ends. CDR3 protein: CASSLGGISTDTQYF. The DNA for the CDR3 is TGCGCCAGCAGCTTGGGCGGGATTAGCACAGATACGCAGTATTTT.